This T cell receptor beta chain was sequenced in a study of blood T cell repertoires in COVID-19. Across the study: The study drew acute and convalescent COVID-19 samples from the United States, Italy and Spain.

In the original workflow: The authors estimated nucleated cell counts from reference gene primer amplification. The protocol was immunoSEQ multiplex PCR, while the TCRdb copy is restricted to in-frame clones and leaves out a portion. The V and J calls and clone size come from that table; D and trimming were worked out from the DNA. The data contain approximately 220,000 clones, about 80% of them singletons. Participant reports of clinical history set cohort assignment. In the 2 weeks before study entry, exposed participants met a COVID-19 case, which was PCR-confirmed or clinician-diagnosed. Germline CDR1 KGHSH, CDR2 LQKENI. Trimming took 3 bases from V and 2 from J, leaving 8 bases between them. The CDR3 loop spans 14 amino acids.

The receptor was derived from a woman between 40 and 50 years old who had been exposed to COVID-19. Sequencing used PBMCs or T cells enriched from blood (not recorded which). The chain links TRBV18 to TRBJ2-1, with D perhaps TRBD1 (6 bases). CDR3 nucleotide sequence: TGTGCCAGCTCACCCGGGACACCCTACAATGAGCAGTTCTTC. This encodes CASSPGTPYNEQFF.